The clone carrying this T cell receptor beta chain was observed a few times. Its target is not known. The CDR3 has 13 residues. The germline gives CDR1 KGHSH, CDR2 LQKENI. The V end was cut by 6 bases, the J end by 1 base, with 9 bases between. The sample belongs to a study of glioma-infiltrating T cells. Study-wide results and limits: Above-expected tissue-blood divergence occurred in all gliomas, most in low-grade ones.

The iRepertoire nested amplicon-rescue multiplex PCR amplified TCR alpha and beta CDR3s from RNA. One entry per CDR3 protein results from TCRdb running MiXCR on the multiplex PCR reads. This sample carries over 120,000 distinct CDR3 sequences, approximately 39% of them seen once, and the ten largest clones take around 20%. The sample consisted of glioma tissue, nonneoplastic brain tissue, or PBMCs (not recorded which). This TCR derives from a human donor with low-grade glioma or glioblastoma, undergoing nonglioma brain surgery, or in good health (not recorded which). V is TRBV18 and J is TRBJ1-1; D gene ambiguous. The CDR3 loop is CASSSGGNTEAFF. As DNA, the CDR3 is TGTGCCAGCTCTTCTGGCGGGAACACTGAAGCTTTCTTT.